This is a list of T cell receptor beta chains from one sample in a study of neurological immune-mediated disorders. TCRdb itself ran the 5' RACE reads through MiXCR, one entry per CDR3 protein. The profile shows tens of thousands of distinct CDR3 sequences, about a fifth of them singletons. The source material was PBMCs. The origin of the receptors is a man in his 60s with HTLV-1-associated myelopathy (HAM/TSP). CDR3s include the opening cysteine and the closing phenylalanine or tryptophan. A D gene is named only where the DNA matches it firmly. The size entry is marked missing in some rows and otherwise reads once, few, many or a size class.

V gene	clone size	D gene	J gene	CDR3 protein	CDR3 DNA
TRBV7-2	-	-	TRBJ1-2	CASSLGTYGYTF	TGTGCCAGCAGCTTAGGTACCTATGGCTACACCTTC
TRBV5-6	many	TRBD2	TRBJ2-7	CASSWGGGSNYEQYF	TGTGCCAGCAGCTGGGGCGGGGGATCCAACTACGAGCAGTACTTC
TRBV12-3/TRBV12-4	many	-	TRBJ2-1	CASSLGASYPGNEQFF	TGTGCCAGCAGTTTAGGGGCTAGCTACCCTGGGAATGAGCAGTTCTTC
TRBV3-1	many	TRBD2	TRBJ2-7	CASSQGGSRYEQYF	TGTGCCAGCAGCCAAGGCGGGAGTAGGTACGAGCAGTACTTC
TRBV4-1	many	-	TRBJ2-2	CASSQRADPAERELFF	TGCGCCAGCAGCCAACGAGCGGACCCCGCTGAGCGGGAGCTGTTTTTT
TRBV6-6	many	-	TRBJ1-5	CASSYSELDISPQHF	TGTGCCAGCAGTTACTCCGAACTCGATATCAGCCCCCAGCATTTT
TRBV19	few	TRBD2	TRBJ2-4	CASSTGTSGNLAKNIQYF	TGTGCCAGTAGTACCGGGACTAGCGGTAACCTAGCCAAAAACATTCAGTACTTC
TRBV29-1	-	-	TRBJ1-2	CSVDSVEGYTF	TGCAGCGTTGACAGTGTGGAAGGCTACACCTTC
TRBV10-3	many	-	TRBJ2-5	CAISENPGGTQYF	TGTGCCATCAGTGAGAACCCCGGGGGGACCCAGTACTTC
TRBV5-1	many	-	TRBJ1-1	CASSWSGANTEAFF	TGCGCCAGCAGCTGGTCAGGGGCGAACACTGAAGCTTTCTTT
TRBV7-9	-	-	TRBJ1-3	CANSFPVPGQGLPLSGNTIYF	TGTGCCAACAGCTTCCCAGTGCCGGGACAAGGGTTGCCTCTCTCTGGAAACACCATATATTTT
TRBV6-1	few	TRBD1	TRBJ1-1	CASSEEPGQVTEAFF	TGTGCCAGCAGTGAGGAACCGGGACAGGTCACTGAAGCTTTCTTT
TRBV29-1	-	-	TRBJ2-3	CSVSEIPDTQYF	TGCAGCGTGAGCGAGATCCCAGATACGCAGTATTTT
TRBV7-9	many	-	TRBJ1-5	CASSLAEGRDDQPQHF	TGTGCCAGCAGCTTAGCGGAGGGCAGGGACGATCAGCCCCAGCATTTT
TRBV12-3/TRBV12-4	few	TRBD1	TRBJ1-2	CASSLLTGNGYTF	TGTGCCAGCAGTTTATTGACAGGGAATGGCTACACCTTC
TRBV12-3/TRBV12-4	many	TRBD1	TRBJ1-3	CASSRTGSGNTIYF	TGTGCCAGCAGTCGGACAGGCTCTGGAAACACCATATATTTT
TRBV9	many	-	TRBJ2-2	CATSPVQDFTGELFF	TGTGCCACCAGCCCGGTTCAAGACTTCACCGGGGAGCTGTTTTTT
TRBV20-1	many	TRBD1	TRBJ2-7	CSASSLGTGGGYEQYF	TGCAGTGCTAGCTCGCTCGGGACAGGGGGGGGCTACGAGCAGTACTTC
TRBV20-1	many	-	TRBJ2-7	CSARDRRDSYEQYF	TGCAGTGCTAGAGATAGACGGGACTCCTACGAGCAGTACTTC
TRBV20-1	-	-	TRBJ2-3	CSARWGDTQYF	TGCAGTGCGAGATGGGGAGATACGCAGTATTTT
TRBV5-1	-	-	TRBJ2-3	CASRGVRRIDTQYF	TGTGCCAGCAGAGGCGTGAGGCGCATAGATACGCAGTATTTT
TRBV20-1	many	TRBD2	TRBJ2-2	CSARDGASGSNTGELFF	TGCAGTGCTAGAGATGGGGCTAGCGGGAGTAACACCGGGGAGCTGTTTTTT
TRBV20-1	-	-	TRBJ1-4	CSARCEPSREKLFF	TGCAGTGCTAGATGTGAACCGTCACGTGAAAAACTGTTTTTT
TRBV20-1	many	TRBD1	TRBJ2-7	CSASRRDRADEQYF	TGCAGTGCTAGCCGCCGCGACAGGGCGGACGAGCAGTACTTC
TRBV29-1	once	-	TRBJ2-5	CSVAQVYETQYF	TGCAGCGTTGCCCAGGTCTACGAGACCCAGTACTTC
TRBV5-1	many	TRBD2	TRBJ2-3	CASSLLAGVTDTQYF	TGCGCCAGCAGCTTATTAGCGGGAGTCACAGATACGCAGTATTTT